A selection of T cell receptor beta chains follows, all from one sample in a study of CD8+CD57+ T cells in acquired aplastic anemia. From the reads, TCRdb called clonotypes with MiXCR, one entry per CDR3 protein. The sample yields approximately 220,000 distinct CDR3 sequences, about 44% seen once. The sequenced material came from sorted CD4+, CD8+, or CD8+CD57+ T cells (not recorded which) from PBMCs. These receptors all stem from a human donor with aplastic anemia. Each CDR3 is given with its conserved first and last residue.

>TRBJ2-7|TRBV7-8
CASSLERARGGSYEQYF
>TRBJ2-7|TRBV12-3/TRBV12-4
CASSSVAGGISYEQYF
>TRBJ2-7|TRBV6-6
CASSIAGFEQYF
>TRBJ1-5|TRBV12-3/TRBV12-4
CASSPRGDQPQHF
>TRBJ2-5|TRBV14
CASRKGRDETQYF
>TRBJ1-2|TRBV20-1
CSAKVLNYGYTF
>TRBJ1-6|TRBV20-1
CSARRQGSGSPLHF
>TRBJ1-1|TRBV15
CATSRGPNTEAFF
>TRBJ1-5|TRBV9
CASSFGGQPQHF
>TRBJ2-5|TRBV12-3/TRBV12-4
CASNLGSYQETQYF
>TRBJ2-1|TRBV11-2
CACSTLALGNYNEQFF
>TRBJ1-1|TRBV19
CASSIESSTEAFF
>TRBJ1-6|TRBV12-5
CASGGSGNSPLHF
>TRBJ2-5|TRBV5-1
CASSRKSETQYF
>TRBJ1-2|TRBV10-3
CAISESGEAYGYTF
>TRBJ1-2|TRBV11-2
CASSSPYGYTF
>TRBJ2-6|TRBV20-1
CSARDLTF
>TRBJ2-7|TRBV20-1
CSAMTGETYEQYF
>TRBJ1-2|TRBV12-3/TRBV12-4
CASSLGLYGYTF
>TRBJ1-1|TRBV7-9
CASSTHDRGDTEAFF
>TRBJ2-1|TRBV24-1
CATSDHTLTGGLYNEQFF
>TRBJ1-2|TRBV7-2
CASSLTIAGNYGYTF
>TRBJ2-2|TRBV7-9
CASSLSIVQELFF
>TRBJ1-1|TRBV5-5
CASSLVSGPANTEAFF
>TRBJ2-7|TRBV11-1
CASSQDRRGEQYF
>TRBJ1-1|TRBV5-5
CASSPVWGRNTEAFF
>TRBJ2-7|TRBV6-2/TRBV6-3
CASYGWRGDSYEQYF
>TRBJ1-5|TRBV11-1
CASSLGPQGRNQPQHF
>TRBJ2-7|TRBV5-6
CASSLVVSGVVGSYEQYF
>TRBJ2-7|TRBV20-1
CSASSGQDSYEQYF
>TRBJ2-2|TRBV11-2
CASSLSGRTHTGELFF
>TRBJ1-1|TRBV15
CATGLNTEAFF
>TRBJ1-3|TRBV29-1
CSAWTSGYSGNTIYF
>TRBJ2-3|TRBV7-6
CASSPMRTDTQYF
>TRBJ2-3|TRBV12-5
CASGLVRSGSFSTDAQYF
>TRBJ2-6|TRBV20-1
CSATYPGANVLTF
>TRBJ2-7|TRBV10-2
CASSTQRSYEQYF
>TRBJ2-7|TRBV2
CASSERWTEEQYF
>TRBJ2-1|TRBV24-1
CATSDLGVGEGNEQFF
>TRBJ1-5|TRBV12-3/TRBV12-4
CASSSRGIQETQHF
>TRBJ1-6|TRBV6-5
CASSPGTGDSPLHF
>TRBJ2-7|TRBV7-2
CASSPSTGGYEQYF
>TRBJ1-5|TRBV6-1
CASSEALFQPQHF
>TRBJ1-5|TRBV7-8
CASSPANQPQHF
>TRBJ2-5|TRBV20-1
CSAGGLAGGPEETQYF
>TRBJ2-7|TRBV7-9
CASSESGLRHSYEQYF
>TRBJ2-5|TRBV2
CASSGTDSETQYF
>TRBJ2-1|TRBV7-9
CASSLLYRGGDNEQFF
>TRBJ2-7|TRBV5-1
CASSLDTRRDGEQYF